These T cell receptor beta chains were read from a single sample in a study of T cell responses to AZD1222 COVID-19 vaccine. TCRdb keeps only in-frame clones here, not all; method: immunoSEQ multiplex PCR. The table records more than 150,000 clones, 94% of them present only once. The specimen comprised peripheral blood, sampled 28 days after the second AZD1222 dose. These receptors came from an adult who received the AZD1222 COVID-19 vaccine. Both conserved end residues are part of each CDR3. The D gene is left open where the match is weak. The size entry is marked missing in some rows and otherwise reads once, few, many or a size class.

j_gene,abundance,len,v_gene,d_gene,CDR3aa,CDR3nt
TRBJ1-3,NA,13,TRBV12-3/TRBV12-4,NA,CASSRTVGNTIYF,TGTGCCAGCAGCCGGACAGTGGGAAACACCATATATTTT
TRBJ1-4,NA,14,TRBV28,NA,CASSAGSRGEKLFF,TGTGCCAGCAGTGCCGGGTCGCGGGGTGAAAAACTGTTTTTT
TRBJ2-7,NA,11,TRBV5-4,NA,CASSGDYEQYF,TGTGCCAGCAGCGGGGACTACGAGCAGTACTTC
TRBJ2-7,NA,15,TRBV6-5,TRBD1,CASSYGRGPSYEQYF,TGTGCCAGCAGTTACGGCAGGGGGCCCTCCTACGAGCAGTACTTC
TRBJ1-5,NA,15,TRBV2,TRBD1,CASTKQGVANQPQHF,TGTGCCAGCACCAAACAGGGGGTCGCTAATCAGCCCCAGCATTTT
TRBJ1-1,NA,17,TRBV11-3,NA,CASSLDGGARRDTEAFF,TGTGCCAGCAGCTTAGATGGGGGGGCGCGGCGAGACACTGAAGCTTTCTTT
TRBJ2-1,NA,14,TRBV27,NA,CASRLVNSYNEQFF,TGTGCCAGCAGACTGGTGAACTCCTACAATGAGCAGTTCTTC
TRBJ1-4,NA,13,TRBV7-8,NA,CASSIDRNEKLFF,TGTGCCAGCAGCATTGACAGGAATGAAAAACTGTTTTTT
TRBJ1-3,NA,15,TRBV2,NA,CASSAQGHIDGTIYF,TGTGCCAGCAGTGCACAGGGTCATATCGACGGCACCATATATTTT
TRBJ1-1,NA,14,TRBV6-5,NA,CASSGSRPNTEAFF,TGTGCCAGCAGCGGTTCGAGGCCGAACACTGAAGCTTTCTTT
TRBJ1-1,NA,18,TRBV4-2,NA,CASSLRYIRGKVNTEAFF,TGTGCCAGCAGCCTACGATACATTAGGGGTAAGGTGAACACTGAAGCTTTCTTT
TRBJ2-7,NA,12,TRBV7-9,NA,CASSYQEYEQYF,TGTGCCAGCAGCTACCAGGAGTACGAGCAGTACTTC
TRBJ2-3,NA,18,TRBV18,NA,CASSRGGRAAPSTDTQYF,TGTGCCAGCTCACGGGGCGGGCGAGCGGCCCCTAGCACAGATACGCAGTATTTT
TRBJ1-1,NA,13,TRBV19,TRBD1,CASSIGQGRQAFF,TGTGCCAGTAGTATAGGACAGGGAAGACAAGCTTTCTTT
TRBJ2-7,NA,14,TRBV6-2/TRBV6-3,TRBD1,CASSLDRGGYEQYF,TGTGCCAGCAGTTTGGACAGGGGTGGGTACGAGCAGTACTTC
TRBJ1-5,NA,15,TRBV28,NA,CASSLSVVGNQPQHF,TGTGCCAGCAGTTTATCGGTGGTGGGCAATCAGCCCCAGCATTTT
TRBJ1-4,once,17,TRBV3-1/TRBV3-2,NA,CASSQDRAPLANEKLFF,TGTGCCAGCAGCCAAGATAGGGCCCCCTTGGCTAATGAAAAACTGTTTTTT
TRBJ1-1,NA,20,TRBV21-1,NA,CASSKKTGGKAGSGNTEAFF,TGTGCCAGCAGCAAAAAGACGGGGGGTAAGGCAGGGTCCGGGAACACTGAAGCTTTCTTT
TRBJ2-5,NA,16,TRBV7-8,NA,CASSLVGGLAKETQYF,TGTGCCAGCAGCTTAGTTGGGGGACTGGCGAAAGAGACCCAGTACTTC
TRBJ1-4,NA,17,TRBV15,NA,CATSGRDLFATNEKLFF,TGTGCCACCAGCGGCAGGGATTTATTCGCAACTAATGAAAAACTGTTTTTT
TRBJ2-5,NA,16,TRBV7-9,TRBD1,CASSSRTGGYQETQYF,TGTGCCAGCAGCTCTAGGACAGGGGGCTACCAAGAGACCCAGTACTTC
TRBJ1-1,NA,13,TRBV6-2/TRBV6-3,NA,CASSLGGGTEAFF,TGTGCCAGCAGTCTAGGAGGGGGGACTGAAGCTTTCTTT
TRBJ2-5,NA,17,TRBV4-3,NA,CASSQDPPQGLRETQYF,TGCGCCAGCAGCCAAGATCCTCCCCAGGGCTTGAGGGAGACCCAGTACTTC
TRBJ2-5,NA,12,TRBV5-5,NA,CASSFSKETQYF,TGTGCCAGCAGCTTCTCTAAAGAGACCCAGTACTTC
TRBJ1-5,once,16,TRBV6-6,TRBD1,CASSSLDRGGNQPQHF,TGTGCCAGCAGTTCCTTGGACAGGGGAGGCAATCAGCCCCAGCATTTT
TRBJ1-2,NA,14,TRBV5-4,NA,CASSFRGSHYGYTF,TGTGCCAGCAGCTTTAGGGGGAGTCACTATGGCTACACCTTC
TRBJ1-2,once,13,TRBV4-1,NA,CASSHGLNYGYTF,TGCGCCAGCAGCCACGGGTTAAACTATGGCTACACCTTC
TRBJ1-2,NA,15,TRBV10-3,NA,CAISEWSRRTYGYTF,TGTGCCATCAGTGAGTGGAGTCGGCGGACCTATGGCTACACCTTC
TRBJ1-2,NA,19,TRBV21-1,NA,CASSTKKGPTGGKISGYTF,TGTGCCAGCAGCACTAAAAAGGGGCCGACAGGGGGCAAAATCAGTGGCTACACCTTC
TRBJ1-6,NA,14,TRBV19,NA,CASSWTPVGSPLHF,TGTGCCAGTAGTTGGACCCCAGTTGGGTCACCCCTCCACTTT
TRBJ1-4,once,15,TRBV3-1/TRBV3-2,NA,CASSQARKSNEKLFF,TGTGCCAGCAGCCAAGCAAGAAAGTCTAATGAAAAACTGTTTTTT
TRBJ1-2,NA,14,TRBV27,NA,CASSLSVRLGGYTF,TGTGCCAGCAGTTTATCAGTGCGCTTAGGAGGCTACACCTTC
TRBJ2-7,NA,14,TRBV5-1,TRBD1,CASSAGDRGYEQYF,TGCGCCAGCAGCGCGGGGGACAGGGGCTACGAGCAGTACTTC
TRBJ1-2,once,19,TRBV4-3,TRBD1,CASSQDASKGQGSNYGYTF,TGCGCCAGCAGCCAAGATGCAAGTAAGGGACAGGGTTCTAACTATGGCTACACCTTC
TRBJ1-5,NA,16,TRBV27,NA,CASSSPLAGLNQPQHF,TGTGCCAGCAGTTCCCCGTTGGCAGGGTTGAATCAGCCCCAGCATTTT
TRBJ1-2,NA,13,TRBV7-2,NA,CASSLGQAAGYTF,TGTGCCAGCAGCTTAGGACAGGCCGCTGGCTACACCTTC
TRBJ2-1,NA,14,TRBV29-1,NA,CSGAGPGAYNEQFF,TGCAGCGGGGCGGGACCGGGGGCCTACAATGAGCAGTTCTTC
TRBJ2-7,NA,14,TRBV19,TRBD1,CASSPDRGEDEQYF,TGTGCCAGTAGTCCGGACAGGGGGGAGGACGAGCAGTACTTC
TRBJ2-5,NA,19,TRBV28,TRBD2,CASRAEGSGSWAKGETQYF,TGTGCCAGCAGAGCGGAAGGTAGCGGGAGCTGGGCGAAAGGAGAGACCCAGTACTTC
TRBJ2-7,NA,13,TRBV2,NA,CASTRQGFDEQYF,TGTGCCAGCACCCGGCAGGGGTTCGACGAGCAGTACTTC
TRBJ2-1,NA,15,TRBV19,NA,CASSMLSRRGNEQFF,TGTGCCAGTAGTATGCTCTCACGACGGGGCAATGAGCAGTTCTTC
TRBJ2-7,NA,17,TRBV14,NA,CASSQDHTGLGDYEQYF,TGTGCCAGCAGCCAAGATCATACGGGTCTGGGCGACTACGAGCAGTACTTC
TRBJ2-2,NA,15,TRBV5-8,NA,CASSLGRRGTGELFF,TGTGCCAGCAGCTTGGGGCGGCGGGGCACCGGGGAGCTGTTTTTT
TRBJ1-2,NA,15,TRBV3-1/TRBV3-2,NA,CASSPLRRGGDGYTF,TGTGCCAGCAGCCCCTTGCGGAGGGGGGGGGATGGCTACACCTTC
TRBJ1-1,NA,14,TRBV28,TRBD1,CASGQGAGWTEAFF,TGTGCCAGCGGCCAGGGGGCTGGTTGGACTGAAGCTTTCTTT
TRBJ2-5,NA,13,TRBV5-4,NA,CASRAAQQETQYF,TGTGCCAGCCGGGCGGCCCAACAAGAGACCCAGTACTTC
TRBJ2-1,NA,15,TRBV5-6,TRBD2,CASSLPGGVDNEQFF,TGTGCCAGCAGCCTCCCGGGGGGGGTGGACAATGAGCAGTTCTTC
TRBJ2-7,NA,15,TRBV11-2,TRBD1,CASSPTGGVFYEQYF,TGTGCCAGCAGCCCGACAGGGGGCGTTTTCTACGAGCAGTACTTC
TRBJ2-7,NA,15,TRBV19,TRBD2,CASSPSSGAPYEQYF,TGTGCCAGTTCTCCGTCTAGCGGGGCTCCATACGAGCAGTACTTC